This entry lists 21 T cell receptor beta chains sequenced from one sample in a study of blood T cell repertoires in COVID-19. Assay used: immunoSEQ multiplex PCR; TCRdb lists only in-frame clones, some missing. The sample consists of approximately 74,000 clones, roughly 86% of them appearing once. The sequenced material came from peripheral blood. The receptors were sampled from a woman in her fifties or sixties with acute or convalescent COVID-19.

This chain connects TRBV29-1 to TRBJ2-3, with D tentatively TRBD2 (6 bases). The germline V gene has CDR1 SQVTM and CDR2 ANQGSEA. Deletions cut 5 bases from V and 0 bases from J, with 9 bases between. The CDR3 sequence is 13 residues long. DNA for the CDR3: TGCAGCGTTTTAGCGGTTAGCACAGATACGCAGTATTTT. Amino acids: CSVLAVSTDTQYF.

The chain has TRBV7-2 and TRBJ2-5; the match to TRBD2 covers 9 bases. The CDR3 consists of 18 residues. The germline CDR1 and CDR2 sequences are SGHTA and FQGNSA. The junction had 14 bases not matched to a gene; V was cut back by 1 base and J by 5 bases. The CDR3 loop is CASSLGRRGSGGLETQYF. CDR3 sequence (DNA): TGTGCCAGCAGCTTAGGAAGGAGGGGTAGCGGGGGTTTGGAGACCCAGTACTTC.

CDR3 bases: TGTGCCAGTAGTATAGACAGGGTCGGCCAGCCCCAGCATTTT. Protein sequence: CASSIDRVGQPQHF. This chain joins TRBV19 and TRBJ1-5; D is perhaps TRBD1 (5 bases). The CDR3 loop spans 14 amino acids. V gave up 0 bases and J gave up 7 bases, with 10 bases separating them. Germline V gene sequence: CDR1 LNHDA, CDR2 SQIVND (reference sequence).

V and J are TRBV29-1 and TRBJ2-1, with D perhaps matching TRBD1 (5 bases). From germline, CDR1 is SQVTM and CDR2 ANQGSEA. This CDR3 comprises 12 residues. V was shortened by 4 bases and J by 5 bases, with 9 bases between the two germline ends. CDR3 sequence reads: CSVAQGNNEQFF. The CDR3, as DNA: TGCAGCGTTGCTCAGGGAAACAATGAGCAGTTCTTC.

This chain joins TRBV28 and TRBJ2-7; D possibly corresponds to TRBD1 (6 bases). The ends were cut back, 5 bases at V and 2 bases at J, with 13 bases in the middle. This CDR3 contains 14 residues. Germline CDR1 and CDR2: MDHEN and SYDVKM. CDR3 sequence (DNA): TGTGCCAGCAGTAACCAGGGGCAGGCCTACGAGCAGTACTTC. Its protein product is CASSNQGQAYEQYF.

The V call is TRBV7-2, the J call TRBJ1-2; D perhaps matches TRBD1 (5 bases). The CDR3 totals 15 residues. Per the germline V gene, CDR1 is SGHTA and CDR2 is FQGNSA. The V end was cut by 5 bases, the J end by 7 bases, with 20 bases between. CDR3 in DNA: TGTGCCAGCAGCCCCTCCTCCTGGACAAAACTTGGCTACACCTTC. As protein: CASSPSSWTKLGYTF. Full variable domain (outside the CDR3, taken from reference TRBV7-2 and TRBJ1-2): GAGVSQSPSNKVTEKGKDVELRCDPISGHTALYWYRQSLGQGLEFLIYFQGNSAPDKSGLPSDRFSAERTGGSVSTLTIQRTQQEDSAVYLCASSPSSWTKLGYTFGSGTRLTVV.

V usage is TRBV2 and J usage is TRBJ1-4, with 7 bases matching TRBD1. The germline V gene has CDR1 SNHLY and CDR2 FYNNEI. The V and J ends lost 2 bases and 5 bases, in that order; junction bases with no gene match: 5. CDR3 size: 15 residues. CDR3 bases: TGTGCCAGCAGTGAATGGGGACAGAGAAATGAAAAACTGTTTTTT. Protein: CASSEWGQRNEKLFF.

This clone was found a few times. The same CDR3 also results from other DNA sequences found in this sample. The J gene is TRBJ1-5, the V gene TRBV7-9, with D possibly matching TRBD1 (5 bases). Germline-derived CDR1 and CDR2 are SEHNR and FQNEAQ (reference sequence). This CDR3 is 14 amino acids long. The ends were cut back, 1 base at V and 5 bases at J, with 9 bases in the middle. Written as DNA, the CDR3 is TGTGCCAGCAGCTTAGGCGGGGCCGATCAGCCCCAGCATTTT. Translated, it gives CASSLGGADQPQHF.

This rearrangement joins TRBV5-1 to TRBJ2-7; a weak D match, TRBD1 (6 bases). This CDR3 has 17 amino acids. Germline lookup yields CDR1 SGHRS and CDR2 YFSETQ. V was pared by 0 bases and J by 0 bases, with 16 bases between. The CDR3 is CASSLGWDTDFSYEQYF. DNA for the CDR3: TGCGCCAGCAGCTTGGGGTGGGACACCGACTTCTCCTACGAGCAGTACTTC.

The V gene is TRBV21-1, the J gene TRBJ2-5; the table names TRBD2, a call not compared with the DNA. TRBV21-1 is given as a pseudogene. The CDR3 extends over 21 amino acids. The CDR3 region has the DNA TGTGCCAGCAGCAAACCACTGCAACGTGAGGGACTAGCGGGGGGGCTTGAGACCCAGTACTTC. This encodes CASSKPLQREGLAGGLETQYF.

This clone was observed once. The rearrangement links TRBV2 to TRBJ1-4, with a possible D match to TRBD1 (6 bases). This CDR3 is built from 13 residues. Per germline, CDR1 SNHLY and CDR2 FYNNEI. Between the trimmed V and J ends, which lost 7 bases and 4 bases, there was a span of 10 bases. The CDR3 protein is CASNLDSNEKLFF. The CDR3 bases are TGTGCCAGCAATTTGGACAGTAATGAAAAACTGTTTTTT.

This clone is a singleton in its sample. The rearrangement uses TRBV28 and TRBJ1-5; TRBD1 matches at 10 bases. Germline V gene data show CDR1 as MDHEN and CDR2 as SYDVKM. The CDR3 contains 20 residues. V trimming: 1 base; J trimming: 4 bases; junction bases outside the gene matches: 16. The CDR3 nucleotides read TGTGCCAGCAGTTTATCTGGTTGGGGTCGGGACAGGGGTAATAATCAGCCCCAGCATTTT. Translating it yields CASSLSGWGRDRGNNQPQHF.

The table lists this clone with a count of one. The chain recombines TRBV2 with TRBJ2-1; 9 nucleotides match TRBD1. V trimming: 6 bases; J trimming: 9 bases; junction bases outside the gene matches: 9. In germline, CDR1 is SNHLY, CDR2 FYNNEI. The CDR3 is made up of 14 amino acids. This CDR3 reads CASRPGQGFGEQFF. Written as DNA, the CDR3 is TGTGCCAGCAGACCGGGACAGGGTTTCGGTGAGCAGTTCTTC.

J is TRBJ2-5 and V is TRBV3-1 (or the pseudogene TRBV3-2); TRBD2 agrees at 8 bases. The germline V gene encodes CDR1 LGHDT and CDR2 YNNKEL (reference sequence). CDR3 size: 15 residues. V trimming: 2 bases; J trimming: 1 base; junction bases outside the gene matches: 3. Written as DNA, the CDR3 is TGTGCCAGCAGCCAATTTAGCGGGGCCCAAGAGACCCAGTACTTC. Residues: CASSQFSGAQETQYF.

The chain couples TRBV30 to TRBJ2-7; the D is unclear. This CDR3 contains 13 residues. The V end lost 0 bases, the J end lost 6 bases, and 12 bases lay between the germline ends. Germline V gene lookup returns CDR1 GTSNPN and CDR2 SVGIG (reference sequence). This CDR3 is CAWSVFDSGEQYF. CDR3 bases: TGTGCCTGGAGTGTATTTGATTCGGGCGAGCAGTACTTC.

The CDR3 nucleotides are TGTGCCAGCAGCTTAGCAGGACAGGGAGATTCCTACGAGCAGTACTTC. It specifies CASSLAGQGDSYEQYF. The chain employs TRBV7-8 and TRBJ2-7; 8 bases are a match to TRBD1. The junction had 5 bases not matched to a gene; V was cut back by 0 bases and J by 1 base. In germline, CDR1 is SGHVS, CDR2 FQNEAQ. The CDR3 has 16 residues.

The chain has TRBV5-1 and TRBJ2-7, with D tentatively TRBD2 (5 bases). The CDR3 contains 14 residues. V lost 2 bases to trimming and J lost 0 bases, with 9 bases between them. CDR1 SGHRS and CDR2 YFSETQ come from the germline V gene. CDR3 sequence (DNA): TGCGCCAGCAGCTTCTCGGGGAGCTCCTACGAGCAGTACTTC. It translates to CASSFSGSSYEQYF.

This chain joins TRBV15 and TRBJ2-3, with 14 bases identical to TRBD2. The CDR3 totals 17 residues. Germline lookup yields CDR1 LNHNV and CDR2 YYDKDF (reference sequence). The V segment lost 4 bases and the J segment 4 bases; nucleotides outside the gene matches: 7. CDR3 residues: CATSTRLAGGQADTQYF. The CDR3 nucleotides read TGTGCCACCAGCACCCGACTAGCGGGGGGGCAGGCAGATACGCAGTATTTT.

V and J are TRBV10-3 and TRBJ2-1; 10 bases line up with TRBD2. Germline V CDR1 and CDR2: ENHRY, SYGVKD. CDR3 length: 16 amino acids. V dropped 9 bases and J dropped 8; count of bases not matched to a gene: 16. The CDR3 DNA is TGTGCCATTCCACGGACCGCACTAGCGGGGTTCCATGAGCAGTTCTTC. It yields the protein CAIPRTALAGFHEQFF.

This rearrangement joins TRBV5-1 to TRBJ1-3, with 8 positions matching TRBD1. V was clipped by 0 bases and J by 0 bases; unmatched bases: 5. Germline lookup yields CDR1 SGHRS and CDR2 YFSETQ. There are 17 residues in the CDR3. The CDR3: CASSLGQGPFSGNTIYF. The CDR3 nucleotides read TGCGCCAGCAGCTTGGGACAGGGGCCCTTCTCTGGAAACACCATATATTTT.

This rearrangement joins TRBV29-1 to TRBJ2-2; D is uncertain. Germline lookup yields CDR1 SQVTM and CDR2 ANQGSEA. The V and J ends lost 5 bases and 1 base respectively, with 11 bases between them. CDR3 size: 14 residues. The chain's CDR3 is CSVLSGRNTGELFF. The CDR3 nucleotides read TGCAGCGTTTTATCTGGCAGGAACACCGGGGAGCTGTTTTTT.